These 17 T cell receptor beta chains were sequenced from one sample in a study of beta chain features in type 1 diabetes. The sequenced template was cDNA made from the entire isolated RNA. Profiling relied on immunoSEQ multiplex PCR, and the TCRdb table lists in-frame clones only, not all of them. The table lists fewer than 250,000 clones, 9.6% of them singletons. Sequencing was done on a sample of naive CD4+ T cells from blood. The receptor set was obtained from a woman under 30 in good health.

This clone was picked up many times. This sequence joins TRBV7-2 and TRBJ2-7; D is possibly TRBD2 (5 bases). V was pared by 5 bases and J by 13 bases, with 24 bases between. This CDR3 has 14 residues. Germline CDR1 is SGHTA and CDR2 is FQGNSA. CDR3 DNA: TGTGCCAGCAGCCCTACTGGAGGCAACACGAGGTATTACTTC. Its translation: CASSPTGGNTRYYF.

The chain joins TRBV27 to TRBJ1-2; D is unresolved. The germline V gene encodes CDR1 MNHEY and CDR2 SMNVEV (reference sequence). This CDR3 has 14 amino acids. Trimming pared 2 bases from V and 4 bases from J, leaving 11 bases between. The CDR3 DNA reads TGTGCCAGCAGTTTAAAGACGGAGAGCTATGGCTACACCTTC. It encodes CASSLKTESYGYTF.

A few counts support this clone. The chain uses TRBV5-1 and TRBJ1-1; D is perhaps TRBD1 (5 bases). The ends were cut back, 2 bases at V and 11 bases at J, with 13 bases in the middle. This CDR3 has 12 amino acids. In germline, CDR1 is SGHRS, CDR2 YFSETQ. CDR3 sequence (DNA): TGCGCCAGCAGCTTTGGGGGGGATGGGGCTTTCTTT. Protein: CASSFGGDGAFF.

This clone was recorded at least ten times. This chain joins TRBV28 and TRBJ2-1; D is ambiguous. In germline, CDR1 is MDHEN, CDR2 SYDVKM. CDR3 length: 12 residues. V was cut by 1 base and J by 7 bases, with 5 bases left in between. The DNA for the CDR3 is TGTGCCAGCAGTTTATTACAAAATGAGCAGTTCTTC. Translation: CASSLLQNEQFF.

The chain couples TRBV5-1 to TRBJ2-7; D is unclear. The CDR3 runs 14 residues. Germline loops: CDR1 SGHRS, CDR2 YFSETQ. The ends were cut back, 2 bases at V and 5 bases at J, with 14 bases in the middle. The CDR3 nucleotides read TGCGCCAGCAGCTTAGAGGTTGCTGTACACGAGCAGTACTTC. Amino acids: CASSLEVAVHEQYF. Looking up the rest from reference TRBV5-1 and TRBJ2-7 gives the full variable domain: KAGVTQTPRYLIKTRGQQVTLSCSPISGHRSVSWYQQTPGQGLQFLFEYFSETQRNKGNFPGRFSGRQFSNSRSEMNVSTLELGDSALYLCASSLEVAVHEQYFGPGTRLTVT.

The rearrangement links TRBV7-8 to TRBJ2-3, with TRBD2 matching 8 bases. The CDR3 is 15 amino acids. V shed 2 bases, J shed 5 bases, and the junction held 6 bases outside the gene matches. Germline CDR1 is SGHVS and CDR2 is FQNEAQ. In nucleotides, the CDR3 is TGTGCCAGCAGCTTATACAGACTAGCGATAGATACGCAGTATTTT. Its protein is CASSLYRLAIDTQYF.

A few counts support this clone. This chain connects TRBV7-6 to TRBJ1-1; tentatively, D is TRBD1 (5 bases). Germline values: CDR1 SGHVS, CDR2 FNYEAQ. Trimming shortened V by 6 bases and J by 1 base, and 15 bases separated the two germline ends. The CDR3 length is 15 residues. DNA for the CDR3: TGTGCCAGCAGACGTAATACTCAGGGGAACACTGAAGCTTTCTTT. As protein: CASRRNTQGNTEAFF. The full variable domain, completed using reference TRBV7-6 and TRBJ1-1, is GAGVSQSPRYKVTKRGQDVALRCDPISGHVSLYWYRQALGQGPEFLTYFNYEAQQDKSGLPNDRFSAERPEGSISTLTIQRTEQRDSAMYRCASRRNTQGNTEAFFGQGTRLTVV.

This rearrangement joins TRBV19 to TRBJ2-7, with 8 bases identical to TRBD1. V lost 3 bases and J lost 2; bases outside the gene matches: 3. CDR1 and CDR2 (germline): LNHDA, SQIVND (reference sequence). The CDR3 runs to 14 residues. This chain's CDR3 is CASSIRQGPYEQYF. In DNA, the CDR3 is TGTGCCAGTAGTATCAGACAGGGGCCCTACGAGCAGTACTTC.

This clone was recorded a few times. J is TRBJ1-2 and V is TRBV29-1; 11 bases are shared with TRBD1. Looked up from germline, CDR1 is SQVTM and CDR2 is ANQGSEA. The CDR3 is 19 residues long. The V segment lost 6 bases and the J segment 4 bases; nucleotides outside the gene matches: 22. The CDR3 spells CSVKTVTDRGRLILYGYTF. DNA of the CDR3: TGCAGCGTAAAAACTGTCACGGACAGGGGGCGATTGATCCTCTATGGCTACACCTTC.

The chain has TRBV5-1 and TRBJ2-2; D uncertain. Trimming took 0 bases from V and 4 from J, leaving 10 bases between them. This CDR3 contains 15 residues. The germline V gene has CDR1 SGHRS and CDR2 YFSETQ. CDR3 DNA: TGCGCCAGCAGCTTGGCCGTACTAACCACCGGGGAGCTGTTTTTT. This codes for CASSLAVLTTGELFF.

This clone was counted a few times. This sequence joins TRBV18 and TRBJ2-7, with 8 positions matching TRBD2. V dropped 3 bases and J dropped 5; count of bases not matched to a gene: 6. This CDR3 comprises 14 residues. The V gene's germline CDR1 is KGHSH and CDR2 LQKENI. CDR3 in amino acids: CASSPGTSTHEQYF. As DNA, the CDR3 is TGTGCCAGCTCACCCGGGACTAGTACGCACGAGCAGTACTTC.

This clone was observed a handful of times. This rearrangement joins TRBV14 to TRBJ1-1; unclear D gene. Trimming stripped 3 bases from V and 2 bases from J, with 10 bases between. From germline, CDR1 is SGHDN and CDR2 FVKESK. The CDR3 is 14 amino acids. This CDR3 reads CASSHRGPNTEAFF. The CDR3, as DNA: TGTGCCAGCAGCCACAGAGGGCCTAACACTGAAGCTTTCTTT.

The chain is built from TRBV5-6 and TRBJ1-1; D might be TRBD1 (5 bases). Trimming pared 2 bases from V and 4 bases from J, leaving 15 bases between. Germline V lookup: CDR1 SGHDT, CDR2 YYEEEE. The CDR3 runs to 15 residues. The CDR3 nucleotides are TGTGCCAGCAGCTTCCTGCCCAGGGAGGGCACTGAAGCTTTCTTT. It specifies CASSFLPREGTEAFF.

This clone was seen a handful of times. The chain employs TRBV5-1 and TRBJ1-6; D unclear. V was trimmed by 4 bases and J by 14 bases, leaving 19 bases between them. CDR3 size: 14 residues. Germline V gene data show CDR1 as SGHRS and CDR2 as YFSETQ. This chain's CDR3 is CASSRAMTPEALHF. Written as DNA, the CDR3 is TGCGCCAGCAGCCGAGCGATGACTCCCGAGGCCCTCCACTTT.

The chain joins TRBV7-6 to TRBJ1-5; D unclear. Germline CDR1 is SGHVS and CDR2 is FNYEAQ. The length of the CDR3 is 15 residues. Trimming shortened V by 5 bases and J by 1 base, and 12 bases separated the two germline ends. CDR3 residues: CASSPDEGSNQPQHF. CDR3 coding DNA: TGTGCCAGCAGCCCAGACGAGGGAAGCAATCAGCCCCAGCATTTT.

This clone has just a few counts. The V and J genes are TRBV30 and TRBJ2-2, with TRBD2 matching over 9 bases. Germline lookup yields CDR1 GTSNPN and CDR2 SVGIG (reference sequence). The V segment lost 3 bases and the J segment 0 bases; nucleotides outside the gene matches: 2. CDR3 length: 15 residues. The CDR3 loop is CAWRLAGANTGELFF. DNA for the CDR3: TGTGCCTGGAGGTTAGCGGGGGCGAACACCGGGGAGCTGTTTTTT.

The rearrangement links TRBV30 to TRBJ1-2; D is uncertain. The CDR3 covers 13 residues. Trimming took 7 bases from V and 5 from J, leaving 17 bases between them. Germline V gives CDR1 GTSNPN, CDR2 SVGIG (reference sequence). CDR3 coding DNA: TGTGCCTACCAAACAGCGGCGAAGTATGGCTACACCTTC. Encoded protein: CAYQTAAKYGYTF.